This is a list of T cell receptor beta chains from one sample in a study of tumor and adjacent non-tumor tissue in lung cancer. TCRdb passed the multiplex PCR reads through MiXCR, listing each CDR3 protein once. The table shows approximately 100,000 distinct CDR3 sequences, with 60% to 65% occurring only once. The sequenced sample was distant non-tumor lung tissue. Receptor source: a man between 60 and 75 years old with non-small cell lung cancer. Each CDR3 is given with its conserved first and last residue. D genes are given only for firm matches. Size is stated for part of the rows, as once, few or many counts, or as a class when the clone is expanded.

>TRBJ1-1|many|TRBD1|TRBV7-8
TGTGCCAGCAGCCCCGCGGACAGGGGAAGTACTGAAGCTTTCTTT
CASSPADRGSTEAFF
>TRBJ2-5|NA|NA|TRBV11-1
TGTGCCAGTAGCTCCGACACGTGCCAAGAGACCCAGTACTTC
CASSSDTCQETQYF
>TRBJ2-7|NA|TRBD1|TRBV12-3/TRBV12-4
TGTGCCACCAGTACCACAATGGACAGGTGGCGAGGTTACGAGCAGTACTTC
CATSTTMDRWRGYEQYF
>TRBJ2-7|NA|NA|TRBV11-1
TGTGACAGCAGCCCCCGTCTGGGCGGATCCAGCTCCTACGAGGAGTACTTC
CDSSPRLGGSSSYEEYF
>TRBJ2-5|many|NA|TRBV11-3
TGTGCCAGCAGCTTCGGAGGGGACAAAAAAGAGACCCAGTACTTC
CASSFGGDKKETQYF
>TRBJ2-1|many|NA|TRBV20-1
TGCAGTGCTAGAGAAGGGGGCAATGAGCAGTTCTTC
CSAREGGNEQFF
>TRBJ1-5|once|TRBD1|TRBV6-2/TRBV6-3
TGTGCCAGCAGTGCCTCCTTCGACAGGGTAAAGCCCCAGCATTTT
CASSASFDRVKPQHF
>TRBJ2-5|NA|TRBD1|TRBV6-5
TGTGCAGCAGTCAAGGGACAGGGGGGAGAGACCCAGTACTTC
CAAVKGQGGETQYF
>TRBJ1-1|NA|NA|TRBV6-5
TGTGCCAGCAGTTACTCGAGTAACACTGAAGCTCCCTTT
CASSYSSNTEAPF
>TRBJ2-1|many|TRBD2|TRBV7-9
TGTGCCGGCTCAACGGCGGGGGAGGATGAGCAGTTCTTC
CAGSTAGEDEQFF
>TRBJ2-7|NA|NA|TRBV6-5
TGTGCCACCAGGCCCGGGCACACCTACGAGGAGTACTTC
CATRPGHTYEEYF
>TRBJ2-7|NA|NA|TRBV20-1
TGCAGTACTAGTTCATCCGGTGGAACGCTGAGCTCCTACGAGCAGTACTTC
CSTSSSGGTLSSYEQYF
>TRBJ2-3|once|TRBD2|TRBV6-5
TGTGCCATCAGTTACGGTGGCGGGAGCGCAGATACGCAGTATTTT
CAISYGGGSADTQYF
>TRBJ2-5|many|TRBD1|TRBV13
TGTGCCAGCAGCTTAGTTAGAGACAGGGAAGAGACCCAGTACTTC
CASSLVRDREETQYF
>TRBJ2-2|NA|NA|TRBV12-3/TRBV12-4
TGTGCCAGCACTTTACAGGACCGACAGGCGAACACCGGGGAGCTGTTTTTT
CASTLQDRQANTGELFF
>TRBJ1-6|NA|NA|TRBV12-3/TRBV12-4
TGTACCAGCAGACAGACGGGGGTTAATTCACCCCTCCACTTT
CTSRQTGVNSPLHF
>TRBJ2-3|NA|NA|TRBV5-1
TGCGCCAGTAGCTTGGATTGGGATAGCACAGATACGCAGTATTTT
CASSLDWDSTDTQYF
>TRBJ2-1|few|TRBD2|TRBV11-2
TGTGCCAGCAGCTTAGTTGGGAGGGCCGATGAGCAGTTCTTC
CASSLVGRADEQFF
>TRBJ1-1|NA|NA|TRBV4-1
TGCGCCAGCAGCCAAGCTAGCAACATCGAAGCTTTCTTT
CASSQASNIEAFF
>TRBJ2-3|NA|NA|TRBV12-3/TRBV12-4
TGTGCCAGCTGTTTCGGCGGGGCAGGTGCACATACGCAGTATTTT
CASCFGGAGAHTQYF
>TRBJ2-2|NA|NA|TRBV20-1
TGCAGTGCTCAGGGGCCTATCAACACCGGGGAGCTGTTTTTT
CSAQGPINTGELFF
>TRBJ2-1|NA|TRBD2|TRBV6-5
TGTGCCAGCAGCTTACTAGCGGCCAATGGGCGGTTCTTC
CASSLLAANGRFF
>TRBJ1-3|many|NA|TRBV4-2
TGTGCCAGCAGCCTTGAGGACAGATCTGGAAACACCATATATTTT
CASSLEDRSGNTIYF
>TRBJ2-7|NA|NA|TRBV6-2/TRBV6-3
TGTGCCAGCAGTTTCGATCAGGTGTTACCTGAGCAGTACTTC
CASSFDQVLPEQYF
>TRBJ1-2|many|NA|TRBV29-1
TGCAGCGTTGAAGATAGCGCAGAATATGGCTACACCTTC
CSVEDSAEYGYTF
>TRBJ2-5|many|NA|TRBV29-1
TGCAGCGTTGGGACAAATCAAGAGACCCAGTACTTC
CSVGTNQETQYF
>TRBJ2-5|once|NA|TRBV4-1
TGTGCCAGCAGCGCAGTAACGGGGCGGCCCCAAGAGACCCAGTACTTC
CASSAVTGRPQETQYF
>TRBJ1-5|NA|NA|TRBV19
TGTGCCAGTAGTATTATACGGGGAAGCAATCAGCCCCAGCATTTT
CASSIIRGSNQPQHF
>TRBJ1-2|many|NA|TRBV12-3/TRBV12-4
TGTGCCAGCACCCGGGGGGCGGGTGGCTACACCTTC
CASTRGAGGYTF
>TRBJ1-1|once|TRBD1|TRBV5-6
TGTACCAGCAGCTTTGGGACAGGGTTCGCCGCTGAAGCTTTCTTT
CTSSFGTGFAAEAFF
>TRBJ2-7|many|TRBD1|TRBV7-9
TGTGCCAGCAGCCCCAGGGAGACAGGGCGGCCCTACGAGCAGTACTTC
CASSPRETGRPYEQYF
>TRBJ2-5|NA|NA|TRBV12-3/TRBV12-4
TGTGCCAGCAGTTGGCCGAGTGGGGGCCGGGAGACCCAGTACTTC
CASSWPSGGRETQYF
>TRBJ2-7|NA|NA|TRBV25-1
TGTGCCAGCAGCGGTAGGGTGGGTGCCTACGAGCACTACTTC
CASSGRVGAYEHYF
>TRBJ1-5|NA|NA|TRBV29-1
TGCAGCGTTGTAGGAACTAGCGGGATAAGAAGCACAGATGCGCAGCATTTT
CSVVGTSGIRSTDAQHF
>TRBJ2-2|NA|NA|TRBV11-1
TGTGTCATCAGCAGCAACACCCGGGAGCTGTTTTTT
CVISSNTRELFF
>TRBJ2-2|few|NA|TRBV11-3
TGTACCAGCAGTTTATCATACACCGGGGAGCTGTTTTTT
CTSSLSYTGELFF
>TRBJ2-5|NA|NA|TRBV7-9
TGTGCCAGCAGTTTGATTGGAACTCAAGAGACCCTGTACTTC
CASSLIGTQETLYF
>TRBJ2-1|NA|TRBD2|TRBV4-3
TGCGCCATCAGACCCAGGACTAGCGGGAGGCAGTTCTTC
CAIRPRTSGRQFF
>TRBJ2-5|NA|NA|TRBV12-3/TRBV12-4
TGTATCAGCAGTTTAAGGTCCGGTAACAGGGAGACCCAGTACTTC
CISSLRSGNRETQYF
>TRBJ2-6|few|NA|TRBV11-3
TGTGCCAGCAGCCAACAGGGTTCCGGGGCCAACGTCCTGGCCTTC
CASSQQGSGANVLAF
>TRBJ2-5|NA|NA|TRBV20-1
TGCAGTGCTACGCCTAACCAAGAGACCCAGTACTTC
CSATPNQETQYF
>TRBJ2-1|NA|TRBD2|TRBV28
TGTGCCAGCAGTTCCGGGGGGGCAGACTCCCACAATGGGCAGTTCTTC
CASSSGGADSHNGQFF
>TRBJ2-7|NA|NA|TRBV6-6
TGTGCCAGCAGGAAAATAAGGGTCGTCCACTACGAGCAGTACTTC
CASRKIRVVHYEQYF
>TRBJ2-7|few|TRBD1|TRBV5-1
TGCGCCAGCAGCTCTCCTCGGACAGGGGGCTGGAGTTACGAGCGGTACTTC
CASSSPRTGGWSYERYF
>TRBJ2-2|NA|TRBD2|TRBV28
TGCGCCAGCAGCCCCCTGGGAGGGGCTGGGACCGGGGAGTTGTTTTTT
CASSPLGGAGTGELFF
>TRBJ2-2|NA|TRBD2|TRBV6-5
TGTGCCAGCAGTTACCTCACCGGCGGGAGACCCGGGGAGCTGTTTTTT
CASSYLTGGRPGELFF
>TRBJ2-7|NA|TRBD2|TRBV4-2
TGTGCCAGCAGCCATGGTGATTCCGGACTAGCGTCCTACGAGCAGTACTTC
CASSHGDSGLASYEQYF
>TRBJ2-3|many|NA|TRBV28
TGTGCCAGCAGTTCACCCCCGCCTCTTACAGATACGCAGTATTTT
CASSSPPPLTDTQYF
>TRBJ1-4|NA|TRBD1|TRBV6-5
TGTGCCGGTAGTTACTCCCCTATCGGGGACAGGGCAACAACTAATGAAAAACTGTTTTTT
CAGSYSPIGDRATTNEKLFF
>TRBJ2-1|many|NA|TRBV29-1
TGCAGCGTTGAAGTTGGGAATGAGCAGTTCTTC
CSVEVGNEQFF
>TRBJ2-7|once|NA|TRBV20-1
TGTAGTGCTAGAGACCCCAAGGGTCCCTCCTACAAGCAGTACTTC
CSARDPKGPSYKQYF
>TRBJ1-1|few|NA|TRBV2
TGTGCCAGCAGTGATGGAGGGGTGGGGGACACTGAAGCTTTCTTT
CASSDGGVGDTEAFF